The 8 T cell receptor beta chains presented below share a single source sample, sequenced in a study of monozygotic twins with inflammatory bowel disease. TCRdb re-called the 5' RACE reads; every CDR3 protein appears as one record, without DNA. In total, the table holds about 350,000 distinct CDR3 sequences. The source material was blood. These TCRs come from a human donor with ulcerative colitis or Crohn's disease, or a healthy co-twin of an affected twin (not recorded which).

The chain links TRBV5-4 to TRBJ2-7; TCRdb's D call of TRBD1 is untestable without DNA. The length of the CDR3 is 15 residues. The germline gives CDR1 SGHNT, CDR2 YYREEE (reference sequence). CDR3 in amino acids: CASSLGDTGSYEQYF.

This chain links TRBV20-1 with TRBJ2-3; lacking DNA, the TRBD2 call made by TCRdb goes unchecked. The CDR3 length is 14 residues. Germline CDR1 is DFQATT and CDR2 is SNEGSKA (reference sequence). The CDR3 sequence is CSAPTSGGSDTQYF.

The chain uses TRBV27 and TRBJ2-3; the D gene TCRdb calls, TRBD2, cannot be checked with no DNA. In germline, CDR1 is MNHEY, CDR2 SMNVEV (reference sequence). CDR3 length: 16 residues. CDR3 in amino acids: CASSSIPSDPTDTQYF.

The rearrangement links TRBV28 to TRBJ2-7. This CDR3 contains 14 residues. Germline loops: CDR1 MDHEN, CDR2 SYDVKM. This CDR3 reads CASSLRWQPYEQYF.

This chain links TRBV27 with TRBJ2-2. The CDR3 length is 16 residues. Germline V gene sequence: CDR1 MNHEY, CDR2 SMNVEV (reference sequence). CDR3 sequence: CASSKGVYANTGELFF.

The chain couples TRBV6-2 or TRBV6-3 to TRBJ1-6. CDR3 length equals 11 residues. Germline loops: CDR1 MNHEY, CDR2 SVGEGT. The CDR3: CASGVGSPLHF.

V gene TRBV5-4 combines with J gene TRBJ2-5. This CDR3 comprises 13 residues. Looked up from germline, CDR1 is SGHNT and CDR2 is YYREEE (reference sequence). The CDR3 is CASSLPSQETQYF.

The chain employs TRBV7-6 and TRBJ2-7. Germline CDR1 is SGHVS and CDR2 is FNYEAQ. This CDR3 region has 15 residues. CDR3 in amino acids: CASSLASNRGYEQYF.